This is a list of T cell receptor beta chains from one sample in a study of blood T cells in healthy people across ages. TCRdb fed the 5' RACE reads into MiXCR, producing one record per CDR3 protein. Of hundreds of thousands of distinct CDR3 sequences listed, roughly 25% are singletons. This same sample was also taken into another study, of T cells of mothers and their children.

Input material: blood. Receptors were obtained from a boy aged 10-17 years in good health. Both conserved end residues are part of each CDR3. Fields, in order: CDR3 protein, V gene.

CDR3aa: CASSLAMDRPYEQYF; v_gene: TRBV5-1
CDR3aa: CASSLEGRGDEQFF; v_gene: TRBV5-1
CDR3aa: CASSLSPPTREFEEKLFF; v_gene: TRBV5-1
CDR3aa: CASSLGSRANVLTF; v_gene: TRBV5-1
CDR3aa: CSARAGPSEAFF; v_gene: TRBV20-1
CDR3aa: CASTPSTDGSPLHF; v_gene: TRBV12-3/TRBV12-4
CDR3aa: CAWKGTGELFF; v_gene: TRBV30
CDR3aa: CASSSVRRFRKLFF; v_gene: TRBV28
CDR3aa: CASSERVGQQETQYF; v_gene: TRBV6-1
CDR3aa: CATSDPLGGNEQFF; v_gene: TRBV24-1
CDR3aa: CASADGTGANTEAFF; v_gene: TRBV19
CDR3aa: CASRKANEQFF; v_gene: TRBV5-1
CDR3aa: CASSHRAPGANVLTF; v_gene: TRBV6-5
CDR3aa: CASSLKRVMFF; v_gene: TRBV5-6
CDR3aa: CSAGPLTGYNEQFF; v_gene: TRBV20-1
CDR3aa: CASSLFSGGPKNIQYF; v_gene: TRBV12-3/TRBV12-4
CDR3aa: CATSVGRGKETQYF; v_gene: TRBV24-1
CDR3aa: CASSSGGVRNIQYF; v_gene: TRBV6-5
CDR3aa: CASVSRDRANYGYTF; v_gene: TRBV12-5
CDR3aa: CASSLAPGLAASNEQFF; v_gene: TRBV5-1
CDR3aa: CASRGTGEKGATDTQYF; v_gene: TRBV10-2
CDR3aa: CASSQQDSRDQYF; v_gene: TRBV4-1
CDR3aa: CASSFGAGKETQYF; v_gene: TRBV12-3/TRBV12-4
CDR3aa: CASSQLQGAGGELFF; v_gene: TRBV7-7
CDR3aa: CASSSPSGRKETQYF; v_gene: TRBV12-3/TRBV12-4
CDR3aa: CASSFGTSGDTGELFF; v_gene: TRBV12-3/TRBV12-4
CDR3aa: CAWRIPNTGELFF; v_gene: TRBV30
CDR3aa: CATSKSDRGPRETQYF; v_gene: TRBV15
CDR3aa: CASSSKPGQGARYNEQFF; v_gene: TRBV7-8
CDR3aa: CASSFGTINEKLFF; v_gene: TRBV7-9
CDR3aa: CASSNVISFGTEAFF; v_gene: TRBV7-9
CDR3aa: CSASDQGARGYTF; v_gene: TRBV20-1
CDR3aa: CAWREGVEQFF; v_gene: TRBV30
CDR3aa: CASRPPGGLTETQYF; v_gene: TRBV5-1
CDR3aa: CASSLGPGVYNSPLHF; v_gene: TRBV12-3/TRBV12-4
CDR3aa: CASSFEPGGISYEQYF; v_gene: TRBV6-2/TRBV6-3
CDR3aa: CASSPARTGVTTDTQYF; v_gene: TRBV28
CDR3aa: CSASKGYYNSPLHF; v_gene: TRBV20-1
CDR3aa: CSARGPWDEQFF; v_gene: TRBV20-1
CDR3aa: CASSEGRTGVTGELFF; v_gene: TRBV25-1
CDR3aa: CASSPRDSGVDTQYF; v_gene: TRBV7-8
CDR3aa: CASSSGQGTREQYF; v_gene: TRBV7-9
CDR3aa: CASLRTSGVYNEQFF; v_gene: TRBV7-9
CDR3aa: CASSLDPQSREQYF; v_gene: TRBV12-3/TRBV12-4
CDR3aa: CAWRQGADYGYTF; v_gene: TRBV30
CDR3aa: CASSPRRTGLYNEQFF; v_gene: TRBV3-1
CDR3aa: CSASGSGGASEQYF; v_gene: TRBV20-1
CDR3aa: CASSLVPGQGREKLFF; v_gene: TRBV28
CDR3aa: CATSRDRVLLQETQYF; v_gene: TRBV15
CDR3aa: CASSLGASGSGYEQYF; v_gene: TRBV5-1
CDR3aa: CSARRGYEQYF; v_gene: TRBV20-1
CDR3aa: CASSGNLGQSSYEQYF; v_gene: TRBV3-1
CDR3aa: CASSPRVERGYTF; v_gene: TRBV7-2
CDR3aa: CASRTGAGAYYEQYF; v_gene: TRBV28
CDR3aa: CASSQSDNEAFF; v_gene: TRBV6-5